The 21 T cell receptor beta chains listed next were all sequenced from one sample in a study of T cells in Graves' hyperthyroidism and ophthalmopathy (dated 2019 in TCRdb). The receptor library was made with multiplex PCR. The run used an Illumina HiSeq 2000. The TCR beta CDR3 regions were amplified from RNA transcripts. The TCR CDR3 was subjected to a first round of RT-PCR using the HTBI primer set and the Qiagen OneStep RT-PCR kit. Through fastp at Q25 and MiXCR, TCRdb rebuilt clones from the public reads, retaining in-frame beta chains. Each CDR3 protein appears once, grouped with its most common genes and DNA. The table for this sample lists roughly 380,000 distinct CDR3 sequences; about 13% of them were counted only once. The top ten hold less than 25% of the sample. Sequenced sample: blood. Receptors were obtained from a young man with Graves' hyperthyroidism that later progressed to Graves' ophthalmopathy.

J is TRBJ2-4 and V is TRBV7-9, with D possibly TRBD2 on 5 matching bases. This CDR3 contains 18 residues. V was shortened by 4 bases and J by 0 bases, with 19 bases between the two germline ends. Per germline, CDR1 SEHNR and CDR2 FQNEAQ (reference sequence). The CDR3 here is CASSSGLTLASAKNIQYF. The CDR3 nucleotides read TGTGCCAGCAGCTCCGGACTCACATTAGCCTCAGCCAAAAACATTCAGTACTTC.

This clonotype came up many times. The V and J genes are TRBV20-1 and TRBJ2-5; 9 bases match TRBD2. The junction had 4 bases not matched to a gene; V was cut back by 5 bases and J by 0 bases. This CDR3 contains 14 residues. Germline CDR1 DFQATT, CDR2 SNEGSKA (reference sequence). In DNA, the CDR3 is TGCAGTGCTGAGACTAGCGGAGACCAAGAGACCCAGTACTTC. Translated, it gives CSAETSGDQETQYF.

In its sample, this clonotype was seen many times. The CDR3 reads CSARAKQGYSPLHF. CDR3 DNA: TGCAGTGCTAGAGCAAAGCAGGGGTATTCACCCCTCCACTTT. The chain carries TRBV20-1 and TRBJ1-6; perhaps TRBD1 as D (6 bases). V lost 1 base to trimming and J lost 8 bases, with 12 bases between them. The CDR3 totals 14 residues. Germline assignment: CDR1 DFQATT and CDR2 SNEGSKA (reference sequence).

This clonotype was recorded many times. J is TRBJ1-5 and V is TRBV3-1, with TRBD1 as a possible D gene (5 bases). Germline assignment: CDR1 LGHDT and CDR2 YNNKEL (reference sequence). There are 14 residues in the CDR3. Between the trimmed V and J ends, which lost 1 base and 4 bases, there was a span of 8 bases. CDR3 DNA sequence: TGTGCCAGCAGCCAAGCGGGGGTAAATCAGCCCCAGCATTTT. Translated, it gives CASSQAGVNQPQHF.

This clonotype was found a few times. This chain links TRBV11-2 with TRBJ1-2; D perhaps matches TRBD1 (5 bases). Trimming took off 0 bases at V and 4 bases at J, with 15 bases between the two ends. The CDR3 is made up of 16 amino acids. Germline-derived CDR1 and CDR2 are SGHAT and FQNNGV. In DNA, the CDR3 is TGTGCCAGCAGCTTAGATGGGGCAGGGAGGGTCTATGGCTACACCTTC. Its protein product is CASSLDGAGRVYGYTF.

The sample holds many counts of this clonotype. The chain joins TRBV2 to TRBJ1-5, with 8 bases identical to TRBD1. Germline CDR1 is SNHLY and CDR2 is FYNNEI. Trimming removed 5 bases from V and 6 bases from J; junction bases left unmatched: 12. The CDR3 has 16 residues. CDR3 DNA: TGTGCCAGCAGTCGGAGAGCAGGGGGCTTTCCTCAGCCCCAGCATTTT. Translation: CASSRRAGGFPQPQHF.

The chain has TRBV9 and TRBJ2-4; D tentatively reads TRBD1 or TRBD2 (5 bases each). CDR1 SGDLS and CDR2 YYNGEE come from the germline V gene. With 2 bases removed from V and 2 bases from J, the gap between germline ends came to 8 bases. CDR3 length: 14 residues. In DNA, the CDR3 is TGTGCCAGCAGCGTTGGGGGATCCAAAAACATTCAGTACTTC. Its translation is CASSVGGSKNIQYF.

This clonotype appeared many times. CDR3 sequence reads: CASSLRQGDQPQHF. DNA of the CDR3: TGTGCCAGCAGTCTCCGACAGGGGGATCAGCCCCAGCATTTT. This chain connects TRBV28 to TRBJ1-5; 9 nucleotides line up with TRBD1. CDR1 is MDHEN, CDR2 SYDVKM, per germline. V lost 5 bases to trimming and J lost 5 bases; unmatched junction nucleotides: 4. The CDR3 is 14 residues long.

This clonotype was seen more than once but under ten times. The chain carries TRBV6-1 and TRBJ2-7, with 12 positions matching TRBD2. Per germline, CDR1 MNHNS and CDR2 SASEGT. The CDR3 spans 16 residues. The V and J ends lost 5 bases and 6 bases, in that order; junction bases with no gene match: 11. CDR3 residues: CASSTSLAGGPLEQYF. CDR3 coding DNA: TGTGCCAGCAGTACCAGCCTAGCGGGGGGGCCCCTCGAGCAGTACTTC.

This clonotype was observed a few times. The V gene is TRBV24-1, the J gene TRBJ2-1; D possibly uses TRBD1 or TRBD2 (5 bases each). The V gene's germline CDR1 is KGHDR and CDR2 SFDVKD. The CDR3 runs to 13 residues. Trimming cost V 7 bases and J 1 base, with 7 bases left between them. CDR3 DNA: TGTGCCACCAGGGGGGATTCCTACAATGAGCAGTTCTTC. The encoded protein is CATRGDSYNEQFF.

J is TRBJ1-2 and V is TRBV12-3 or TRBV12-4; D is unresolved. CDR3 length: 15 residues. Trimming pared 6 bases from V and 6 bases from J, leaving 20 bases between. CDR3 sequence (DNA): TGTGCCAGCAGCAATCGGGTCGACGGGGAAGATGGCTACACCTTC. Its translation is CASSNRVDGEDGYTF.

This clonotype was seen repeatedly, ten times or more. V and J are TRBV6-1 and TRBJ1-2, with 8 positions matching TRBD1. CDR1 and CDR2 (germline): MNHNS, SASEGT. CDR3 length: 12 residues. V dropped 5 bases and J dropped 7; count of bases not matched to a gene: 3. CDR3 bases: TGTGCCAGCAGTCGGGACAGGTCTGGCTACACCTTC. As protein: CASSRDRSGYTF.

The genes are TRBV5-1 and TRBJ2-3, with D maybe TRBD1 (6 bases). Germline assignment: CDR1 SGHRS and CDR2 YFSETQ. Trimming removed 7 bases at V and 0 bases at J, with 15 bases between. The CDR3 runs 15 residues. CDR3 in amino acids: CASGPGQPSTDTQYF. The CDR3 nucleotides read TGCGCCAGCGGACCGGGACAACCAAGCACAGATACGCAGTATTTT.

This clonotype was counted ten times or more. The chain recombines TRBV29-1 with TRBJ2-3; possibly TRBD1 or TRBD2 for D (6 bases each). Germline lookup yields CDR1 SQVTM and CDR2 ANQGSEA. V was pared by 5 bases and J by 0 bases, with 15 bases between. The CDR3 sequence is 15 residues long. CDR3 sequence reads: CSVPDGGGSTDTQYF. For the CDR3, the DNA is TGCAGCGTTCCGGACGGGGGCGGCAGCACAGATACGCAGTATTTT.

CDR3 region: CSADDRANYGYTF. As DNA, the CDR3 is TGCAGTGCTGATGACAGGGCTAACTATGGCTACACCTTC. The chain joins TRBV20-1 to TRBJ1-2; TRBD1 matches at 7 bases. The CDR3 contains 13 residues. The V segment lost 5 bases and the J segment 0 bases; nucleotides outside the gene matches: 3. In germline, CDR1 is DFQATT, CDR2 SNEGSKA (reference sequence).

In its sample, this clonotype was seen many times. The CDR3 bases are TGCGCCAGCAGTGAACCCCGACAAGATATCTATGGCTACACCTTC. It encodes CASSEPRQDIYGYTF. This sequence joins TRBV10-1 and TRBJ1-2; no definite D call. V was clipped by 3 bases and J by 4 bases, with 15 bases between them. Germline assignment: CDR1 WNHNN and CDR2 SYGVQD (reference sequence). CDR3 length: 15 amino acids.

The V call is TRBV12-3 or TRBV12-4, the J call TRBJ1-5, with a tentative D call TRBD1 (5 bases). Between the trimmed V and J ends, which lost 6 bases and 10 bases, there was a span of 19 bases. The CDR3 spans 14 residues. CDR3 in amino acids: CASRGTEARSPQHF. The CDR3 DNA reads TGTGCCAGCAGGGGGACGGAGGCGAGGAGCCCCCAGCATTTT.

The sample holds many counts of this clonotype. J is TRBJ2-3 and V is TRBV5-1; D is undetermined. The CDR3 length is 12 residues. The ends were cut back, 5 bases at V and 6 bases at J, with 10 bases in the middle. CDR1 and CDR2 from the germline V gene are SGHRS and YFSETQ. As DNA, the CDR3 is TGCGCCAGCAGGTTAATTGGGGATACGCAGTATTTT. Translated, it gives CASRLIGDTQYF.

This clonotype was seen a few times. V usage is TRBV15 and J usage is TRBJ2-3; tentative D call: TRBD2 (5 bases). V was clipped by 3 bases and J by 11 bases, with 24 bases between them. The CDR3 runs 16 residues. CDR1 is LNHNV and CDR2 is YYDKDF in the germline V gene (reference sequence). The CDR3 coding sequence is TGTGCCACCAGCAGCAACCGGGGTCTCAACCACTGGGTGCAGTATTTT. Translation: CATSSNRGLNHWVQYF.

This clonotype was picked up many times. The chain recombines TRBV12-3 or TRBV12-4 with TRBJ1-2; D gene ambiguous. Trimming took off 6 bases at V and 3 bases at J, with 11 bases between the two ends. The CDR3 is made up of 13 amino acids. The CDR3, as DNA: TGTGCCAGCAGCCTGGGCAGTGACTATGGCTACACCTTC. Residues: CASSLGSDYGYTF.

This clonotype has a count of ten or more. This chain connects TRBV7-2 to TRBJ1-1; tentatively, D is TRBD1 (6 bases). Trimming pared 0 bases from V and 4 bases from J, leaving 9 bases between. The CDR3 runs 14 residues. Looked up from germline, CDR1 is SGHTA and CDR2 is FQGNSA. CDR3 residues: CASSLAGGSTEAFF. CDR3 sequence (DNA): TGTGCCAGCAGCTTAGCGGGGGGCAGCACTGAAGCTTTCTTT.